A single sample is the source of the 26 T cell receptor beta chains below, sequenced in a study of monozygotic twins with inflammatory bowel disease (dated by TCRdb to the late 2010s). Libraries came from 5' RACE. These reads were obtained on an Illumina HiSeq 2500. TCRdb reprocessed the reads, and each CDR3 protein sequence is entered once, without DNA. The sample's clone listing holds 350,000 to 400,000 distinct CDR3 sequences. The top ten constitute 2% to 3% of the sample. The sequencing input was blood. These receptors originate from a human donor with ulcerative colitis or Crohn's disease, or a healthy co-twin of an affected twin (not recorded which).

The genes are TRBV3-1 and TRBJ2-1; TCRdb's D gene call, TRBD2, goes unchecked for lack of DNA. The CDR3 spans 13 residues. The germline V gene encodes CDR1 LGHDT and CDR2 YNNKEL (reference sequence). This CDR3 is CASSQDTGGGQFF.

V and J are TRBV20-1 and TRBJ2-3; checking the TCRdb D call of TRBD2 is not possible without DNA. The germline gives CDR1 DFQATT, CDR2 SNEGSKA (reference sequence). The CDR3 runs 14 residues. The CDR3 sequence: CSARLAGGIDTQYF.

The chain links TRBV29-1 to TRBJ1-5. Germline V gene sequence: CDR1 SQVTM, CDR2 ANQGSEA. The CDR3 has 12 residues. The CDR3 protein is CSTISGNQPQHF.

The CDR3 region is CASSQEGQGVRSGNTIYF. The rearrangement links TRBV4-1 to TRBJ1-3; TCRdb returns TRBD1, unconfirmable since there is no DNA. CDR1 is MGHRA, CDR2 YSYEKL, per germline. The CDR3 consists of 18 residues.

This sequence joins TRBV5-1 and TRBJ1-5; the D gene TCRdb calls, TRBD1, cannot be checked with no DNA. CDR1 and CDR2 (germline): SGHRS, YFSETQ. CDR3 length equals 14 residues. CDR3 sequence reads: CASSLAGTDQPQHF. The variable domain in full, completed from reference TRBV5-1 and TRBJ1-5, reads KAGVTQTPRYLIKTRGQQVTLSCSPISGHRSVSWYQQTPGQGLQFLFEYFSETQRNKGNFPGRFSGRQFSNSRSEMNVSTLELGDSALYLCASSLAGTDQPQHFGDGTRLSIL.

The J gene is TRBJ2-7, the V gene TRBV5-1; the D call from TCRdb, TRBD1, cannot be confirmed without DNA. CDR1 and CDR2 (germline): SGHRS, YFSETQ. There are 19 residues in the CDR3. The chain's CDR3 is CASSLETGITTTRKGEQYF. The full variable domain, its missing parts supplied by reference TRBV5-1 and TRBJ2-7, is KAGVTQTPRYLIKTRGQQVTLSCSPISGHRSVSWYQQTPGQGLQFLFEYFSETQRNKGNFPGRFSGRQFSNSRSEMNVSTLELGDSALYLCASSLETGITTTRKGEQYFGPGTRLTVT.

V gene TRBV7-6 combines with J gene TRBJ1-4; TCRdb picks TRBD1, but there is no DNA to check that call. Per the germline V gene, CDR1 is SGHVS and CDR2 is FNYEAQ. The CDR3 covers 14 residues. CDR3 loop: CASSSGTGMGKLFF.

CDR3 region: CASSSHLSDTQYF. The chain uses TRBV5-1 and TRBJ2-3. The CDR3 sequence is 13 residues long. Germline assignment: CDR1 SGHRS and CDR2 YFSETQ.

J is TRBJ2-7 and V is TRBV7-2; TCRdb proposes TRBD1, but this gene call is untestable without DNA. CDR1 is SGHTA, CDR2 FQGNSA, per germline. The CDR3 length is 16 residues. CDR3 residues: CASSLVRGALSYEQYF.

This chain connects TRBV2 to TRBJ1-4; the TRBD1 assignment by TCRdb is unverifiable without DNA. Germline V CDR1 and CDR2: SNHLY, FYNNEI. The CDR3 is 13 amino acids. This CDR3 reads CASRWQGTEKLFF.

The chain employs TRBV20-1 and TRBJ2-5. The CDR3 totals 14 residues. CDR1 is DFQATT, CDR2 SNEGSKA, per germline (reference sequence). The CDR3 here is CSARAVLESESQYF.

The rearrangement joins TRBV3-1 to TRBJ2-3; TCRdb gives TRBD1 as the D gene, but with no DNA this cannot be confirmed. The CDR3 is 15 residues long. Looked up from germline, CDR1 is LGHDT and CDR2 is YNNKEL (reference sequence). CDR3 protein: CASSQDAGGTDTQYF.

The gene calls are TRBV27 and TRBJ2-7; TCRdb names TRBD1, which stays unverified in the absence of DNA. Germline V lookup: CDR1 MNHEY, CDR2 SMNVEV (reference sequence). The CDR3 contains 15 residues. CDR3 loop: CASSSPRTGKAEQYF.

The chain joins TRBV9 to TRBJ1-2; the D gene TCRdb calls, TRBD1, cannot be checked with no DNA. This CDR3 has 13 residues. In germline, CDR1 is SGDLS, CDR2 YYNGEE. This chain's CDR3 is CASSVVGAKGYTF.

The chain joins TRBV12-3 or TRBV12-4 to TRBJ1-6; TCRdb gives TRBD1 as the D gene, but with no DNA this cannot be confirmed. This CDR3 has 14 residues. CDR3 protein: CASSSTGTNSPLHF.

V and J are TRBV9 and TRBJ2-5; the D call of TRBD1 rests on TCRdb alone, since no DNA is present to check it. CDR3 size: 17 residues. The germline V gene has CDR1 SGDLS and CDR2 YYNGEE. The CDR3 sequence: CASSVGLRQGYIETQYF.

The CDR3 loop reads CASSSPQAGKYNEQFF. The chain uses TRBV2 and TRBJ2-1; the D call from TCRdb, TRBD1, cannot be confirmed without DNA. This CDR3 comprises 16 residues. The germline V gene has CDR1 SNHLY and CDR2 FYNNEI.

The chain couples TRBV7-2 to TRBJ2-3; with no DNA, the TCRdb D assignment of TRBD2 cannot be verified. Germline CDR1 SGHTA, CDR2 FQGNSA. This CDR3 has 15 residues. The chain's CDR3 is CASSLSGLYTDTQYF. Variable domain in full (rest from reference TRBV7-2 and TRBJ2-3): GAGVSQSPSNKVTEKGKDVELRCDPISGHTALYWYRQSLGQGLEFLIYFQGNSAPDKSGLPSDRFSAERTGGSVSTLTIQRTQQEDSAVYLCASSLSGLYTDTQYFGPGTRLTVL.

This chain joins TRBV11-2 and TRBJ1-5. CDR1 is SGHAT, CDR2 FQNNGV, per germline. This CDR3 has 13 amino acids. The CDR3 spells CASSLGVGGTSHF.

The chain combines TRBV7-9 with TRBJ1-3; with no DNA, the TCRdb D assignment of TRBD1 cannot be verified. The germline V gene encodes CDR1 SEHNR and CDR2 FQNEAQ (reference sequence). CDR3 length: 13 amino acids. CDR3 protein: CASSPGTGNTIYF.

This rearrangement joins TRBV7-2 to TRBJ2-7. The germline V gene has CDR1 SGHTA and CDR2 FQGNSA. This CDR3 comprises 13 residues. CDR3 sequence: CASSSRRAYEQYF.

CDR3 loop: CASSLTRDTGELFF. V usage is TRBV7-3 and J usage is TRBJ2-2. The CDR3 runs to 14 residues. Germline lookup yields CDR1 SGHTA and CDR2 FQGTGA. The full variable domain, its missing parts supplied by reference TRBV7-3 and TRBJ2-2, is GAGVSQTPSNKVTEKGKYVELRCDPISGHTALYWYRQSLGQGPEFLIYFQGTGAADDSGLPNDRFFAVRPEGSVSTLKIQRTERGDSAVYLCASSLTRDTGELFFGEGSRLTVL.

This CDR3 reads CATSREGTTRGNTIYF. The V and J genes are TRBV15 and TRBJ1-3; with no DNA, the TCRdb D assignment of TRBD1 cannot be verified. The CDR3 has 16 amino acids. The germline gives CDR1 LNHNV, CDR2 YYDKDF (reference sequence).

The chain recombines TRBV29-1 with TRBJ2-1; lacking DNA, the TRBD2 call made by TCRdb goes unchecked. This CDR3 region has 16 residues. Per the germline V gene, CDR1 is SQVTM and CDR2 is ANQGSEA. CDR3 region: CSGLGYRREGYNEQFF.

The CDR3 loop is CASSFRRLASTDTQYF. V gene TRBV12-3 or TRBV12-4 combines with J gene TRBJ2-3. The CDR3 runs to 16 residues.

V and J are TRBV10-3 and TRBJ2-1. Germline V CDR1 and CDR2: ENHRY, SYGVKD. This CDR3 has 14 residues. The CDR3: CAISDPNFRSEQFF.